This T cell receptor beta chain stems from a study of CD8 T cells in ankylosing spondylitis. Study results and limitations: Peripheral blood samples showed relatively rare disease-linked clones, and these clones were CD8+. From matched ankylosing spondylitis synovial fluid, disease-linked clones were reportedly recovered at significantly enriched levels. Characteristic, it appeared, of ankylosing spondylitis blood was a TCR beta motif of fewer than 10 highly homologous variants.

Looked up from germline, CDR1 is SGDLS and CDR2 is YYNGEE. The CDR3 spans 16 residues. Deletions cut 4 bases from V and 4 bases from J, with 18 bases between. With molecular barcodes, quantitative 5'-RACE was used to make the TCR beta libraries. From the 5' RACE reads, TCRdb called clonotypes with MiXCR, one entry per CDR3 protein. This sample has about 42,000 distinct CDR3 sequences; 3.5% to 4% occur once, and the top ten carry about 4%. This clonotype appeared many times. Its antigen is currently unknown. The genes are TRBV9 and TRBJ1-3, with a weak D call TRBD1 (5 bases). This clonotype originated in a female donor with ankylosing spondylitis or in good health (not recorded which). The source material was blood, either unsorted or a sorted T cell fraction (not recorded which). This CDR3 is CASSRRSGGNGNTIYF. The CDR3, as DNA: TGTGCCAGCAGCCGTAGGTCCGGGGGAAACGGAAACACCATATATTTT.